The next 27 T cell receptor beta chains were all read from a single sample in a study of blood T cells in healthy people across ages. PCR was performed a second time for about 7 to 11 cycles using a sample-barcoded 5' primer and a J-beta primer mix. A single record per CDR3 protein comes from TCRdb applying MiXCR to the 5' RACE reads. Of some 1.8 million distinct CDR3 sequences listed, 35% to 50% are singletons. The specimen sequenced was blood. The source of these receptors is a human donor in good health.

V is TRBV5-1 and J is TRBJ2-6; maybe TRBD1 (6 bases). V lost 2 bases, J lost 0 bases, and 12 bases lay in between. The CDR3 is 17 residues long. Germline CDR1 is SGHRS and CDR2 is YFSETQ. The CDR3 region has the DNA TGCGCCAGCAGCTTTACAGGGCCCCGCTCTGGGGCCAACGTCCTGACTTTC. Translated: CASSFTGPRSGANVLTF.

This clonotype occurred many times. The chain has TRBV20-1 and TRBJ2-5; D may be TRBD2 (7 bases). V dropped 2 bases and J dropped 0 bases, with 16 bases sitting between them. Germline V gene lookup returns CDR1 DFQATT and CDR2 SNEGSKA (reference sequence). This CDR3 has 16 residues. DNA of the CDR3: TGCAGTGCTAGACTTGGGGGAGGGGGGTACCAAGAGACCCAGTACTTC. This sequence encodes CSARLGGGGYQETQYF.

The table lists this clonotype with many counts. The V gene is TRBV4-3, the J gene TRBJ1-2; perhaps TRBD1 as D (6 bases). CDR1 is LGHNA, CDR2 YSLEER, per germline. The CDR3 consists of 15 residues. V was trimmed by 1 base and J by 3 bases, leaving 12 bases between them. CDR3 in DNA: TGCGCCAGCAGCCAAGGTCAGGGGTTGGACTATGGCTACACCTTC. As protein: CASSQGQGLDYGYTF.

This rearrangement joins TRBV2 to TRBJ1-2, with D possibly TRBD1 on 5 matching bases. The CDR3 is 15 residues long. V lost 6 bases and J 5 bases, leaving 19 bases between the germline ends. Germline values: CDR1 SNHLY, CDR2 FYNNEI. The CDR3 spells CASRGTGTEAYGYTF. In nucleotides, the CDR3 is TGTGCCAGCAGGGGTACCGGGACCGAAGCTTATGGCTACACCTTC.

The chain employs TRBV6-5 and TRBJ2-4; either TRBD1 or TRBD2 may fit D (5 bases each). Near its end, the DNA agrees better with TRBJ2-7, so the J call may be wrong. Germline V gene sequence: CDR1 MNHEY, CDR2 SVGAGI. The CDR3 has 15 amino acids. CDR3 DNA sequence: TGTGCCAGCAGTTACTCCCGGGACGTAACCTACGAGCAGTACTTC. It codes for CASSYSRDVTYEQYF.

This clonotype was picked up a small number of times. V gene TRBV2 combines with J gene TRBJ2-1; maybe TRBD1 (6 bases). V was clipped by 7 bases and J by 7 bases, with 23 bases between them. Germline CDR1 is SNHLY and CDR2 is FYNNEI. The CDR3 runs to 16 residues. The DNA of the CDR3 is TGTGCCAGCATCGGGGCAGTTTCCGGGACAAGAAATGAGCAGTTCTTC. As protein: CASIGAVSGTRNEQFF. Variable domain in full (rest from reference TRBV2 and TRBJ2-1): EPEVTQTPSHQVTQMGQEVILRCVPISNHLYFYWYRQILGQKVEFLVSFYNNEISEKSEIFDDQFSVERPDGSNFTLKIRSTKLEDSAMYFCASIGAVSGTRNEQFFGPGTRLTVL.

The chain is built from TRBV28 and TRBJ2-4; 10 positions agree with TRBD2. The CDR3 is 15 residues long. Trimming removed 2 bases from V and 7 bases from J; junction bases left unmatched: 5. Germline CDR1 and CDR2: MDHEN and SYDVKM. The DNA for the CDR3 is TGTGCCAGCAGTTTAGGGATGACTAGCGGGAACATTCAGTACTTC. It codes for CASSLGMTSGNIQYF.

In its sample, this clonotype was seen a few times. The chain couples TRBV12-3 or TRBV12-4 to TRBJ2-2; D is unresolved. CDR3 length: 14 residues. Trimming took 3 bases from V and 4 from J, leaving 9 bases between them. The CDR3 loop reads CASSFKYVTGELFF. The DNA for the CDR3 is TGTGCCAGCAGTTTTAAATACGTCACCGGGGAGCTGTTTTTT.

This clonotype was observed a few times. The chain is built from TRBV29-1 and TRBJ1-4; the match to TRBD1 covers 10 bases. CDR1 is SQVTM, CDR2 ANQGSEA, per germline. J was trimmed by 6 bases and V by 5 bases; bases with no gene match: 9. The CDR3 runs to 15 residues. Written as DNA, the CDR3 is TGCAGCGTTACCAGACAGGGGGCGGATGATGAAAAACTGTTTTTT. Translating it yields CSVTRQGADDEKLFF.

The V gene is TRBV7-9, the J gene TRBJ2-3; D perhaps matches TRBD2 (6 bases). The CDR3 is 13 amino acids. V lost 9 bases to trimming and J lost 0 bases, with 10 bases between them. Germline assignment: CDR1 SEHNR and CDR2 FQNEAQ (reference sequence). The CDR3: CASIAASTDTQYF. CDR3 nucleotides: TGTGCCAGTATAGCGGCTAGCACAGATACGCAGTATTTT.

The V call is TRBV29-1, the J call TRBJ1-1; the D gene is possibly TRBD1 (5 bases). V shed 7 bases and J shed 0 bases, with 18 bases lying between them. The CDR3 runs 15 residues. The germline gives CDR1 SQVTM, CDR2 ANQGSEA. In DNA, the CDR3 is TGCAGCGCCCAGGGTCGCCTTGCCATGAACACTGAAGCTTTCTTT. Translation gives CSAQGRLAMNTEAFF.

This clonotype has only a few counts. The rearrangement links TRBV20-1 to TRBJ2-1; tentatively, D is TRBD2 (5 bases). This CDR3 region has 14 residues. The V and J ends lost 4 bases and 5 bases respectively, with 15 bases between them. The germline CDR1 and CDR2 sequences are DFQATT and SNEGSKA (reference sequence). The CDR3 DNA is TGCAGTGCTAAGGGTCTAGCAGAACACAATGAGCAGTTCTTC. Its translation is CSAKGLAEHNEQFF.

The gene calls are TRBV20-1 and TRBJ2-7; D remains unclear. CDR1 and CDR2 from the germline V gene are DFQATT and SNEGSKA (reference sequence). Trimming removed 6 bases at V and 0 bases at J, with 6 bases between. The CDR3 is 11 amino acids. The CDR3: CSAKFSYEQYF. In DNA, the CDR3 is TGCAGTGCGAAGTTCTCCTACGAGCAGTACTTC.

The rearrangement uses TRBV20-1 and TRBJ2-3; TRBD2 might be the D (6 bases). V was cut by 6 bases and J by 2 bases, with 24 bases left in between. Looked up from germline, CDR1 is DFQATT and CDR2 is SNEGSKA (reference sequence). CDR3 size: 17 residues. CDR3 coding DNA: TGCAGTGCCGATCCTTTTGAAGGGGTAGCGGCCACAGATACGCAGTATTTT. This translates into CSADPFEGVAATDTQYF.

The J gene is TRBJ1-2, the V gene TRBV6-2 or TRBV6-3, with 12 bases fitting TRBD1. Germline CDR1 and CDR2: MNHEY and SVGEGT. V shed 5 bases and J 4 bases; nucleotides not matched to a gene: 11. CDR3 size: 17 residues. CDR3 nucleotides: TGTGCCAGCAGTCTACCCGGGACAGGGGGCGCCGGCTATGGCTACACCTTC. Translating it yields CASSLPGTGGAGYGYTF.

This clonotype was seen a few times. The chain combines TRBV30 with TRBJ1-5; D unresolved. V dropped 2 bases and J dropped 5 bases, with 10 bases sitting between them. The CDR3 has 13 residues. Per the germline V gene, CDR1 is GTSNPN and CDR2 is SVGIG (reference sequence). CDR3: CAWSLEGDQPQHF. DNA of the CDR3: TGTGCCTGGAGTTTGGAGGGAGATCAGCCCCAGCATTTT. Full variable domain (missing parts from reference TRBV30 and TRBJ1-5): SQTIHQWPATLVQPVGSPLSLECTVEGTSNPNLYWYRQAAGRGLQLLFYSVGIGQISSEVPQNLSASRPQDRQFILSSKKLLLSDSGFYLCAWSLEGDQPQHFGDGTRLSIL.

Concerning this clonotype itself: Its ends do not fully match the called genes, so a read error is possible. This CDR3 is CTVGRTEAFF. The DNA for the CDR3 is TGCACCGTCGGGAGGACTGAAGCGTTCTTT. This chain links TRBV20-1 with TRBJ1-1; D is ambiguous. This CDR3 is 10 amino acids long. The germline V gene encodes CDR1 DFQATT and CDR2 SNEGSKA (reference sequence).

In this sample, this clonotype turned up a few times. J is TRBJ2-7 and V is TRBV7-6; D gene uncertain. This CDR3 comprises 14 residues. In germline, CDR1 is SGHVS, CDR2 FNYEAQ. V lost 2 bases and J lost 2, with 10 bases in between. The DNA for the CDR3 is TGTGCCAGCAGCTTAATGGCAGACACCTACGAGCAGTACTTC. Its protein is CASSLMADTYEQYF.

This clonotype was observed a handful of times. Here the CDR3 reads CASSVYGSPYNEQFF. DNA of the CDR3: TGTGCCAGCAGTGTCTACGGATCTCCCTACAATGAGCAGTTCTTC. This chain connects TRBV9 to TRBJ2-1; D is undetermined. Trimming took 5 bases from V and 2 from J, leaving 14 bases between them. Germline V lookup: CDR1 SGDLS, CDR2 YYNGEE. The CDR3 covers 15 residues. Combining the CDR3 with reference TRBV9 and TRBJ2-1 gives the whole variable domain DSGVTQTPKHLITATGQRVTLRCSPRSGDLSVYWYQQSLDQGLQFLIQYYNGEERAKGNILERFSAQQFPDLHSELNLSSLELGDSALYFCASSVYGSPYNEQFFGPGTRLTVL.

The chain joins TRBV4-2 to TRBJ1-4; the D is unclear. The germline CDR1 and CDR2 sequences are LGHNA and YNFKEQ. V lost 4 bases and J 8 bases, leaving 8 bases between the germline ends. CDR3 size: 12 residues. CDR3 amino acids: CASSRTREKLFF. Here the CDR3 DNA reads TGTGCCAGCAGCCGAACGAGGGAAAAACTGTTTTTT.

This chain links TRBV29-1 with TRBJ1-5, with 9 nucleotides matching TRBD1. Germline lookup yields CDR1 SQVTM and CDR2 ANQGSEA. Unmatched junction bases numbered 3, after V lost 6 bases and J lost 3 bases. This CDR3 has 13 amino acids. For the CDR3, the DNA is TGCAGCGTGGAACAGGGGGCCAATCAGCCCCAGCATTTT. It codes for CSVEQGANQPQHF.

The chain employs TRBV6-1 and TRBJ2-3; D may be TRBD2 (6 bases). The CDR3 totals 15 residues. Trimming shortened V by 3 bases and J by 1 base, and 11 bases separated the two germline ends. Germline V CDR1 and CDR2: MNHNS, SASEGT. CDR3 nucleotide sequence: TGTGCCAGCAGTGATTCGGGACTGGGCACAGATACGCAGTATTTT. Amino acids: CASSDSGLGTDTQYF.

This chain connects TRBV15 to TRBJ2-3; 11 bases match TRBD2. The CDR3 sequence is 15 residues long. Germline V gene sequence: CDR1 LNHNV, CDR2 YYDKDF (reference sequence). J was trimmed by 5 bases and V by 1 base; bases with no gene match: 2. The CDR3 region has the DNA TGTGCCACCAGCAGAGTAGCGGGGGGGCTAGATACGCAGTATTTT. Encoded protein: CATSRVAGGLDTQYF.

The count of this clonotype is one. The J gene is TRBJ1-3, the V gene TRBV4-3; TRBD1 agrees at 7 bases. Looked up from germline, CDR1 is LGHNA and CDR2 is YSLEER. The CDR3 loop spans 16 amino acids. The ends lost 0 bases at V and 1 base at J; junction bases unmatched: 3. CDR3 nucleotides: TGCGCCAGCAGCCAAGATCCACAGGGGTCTGGAAACACCATATATTTT. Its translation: CASSQDPQGSGNTIYF.

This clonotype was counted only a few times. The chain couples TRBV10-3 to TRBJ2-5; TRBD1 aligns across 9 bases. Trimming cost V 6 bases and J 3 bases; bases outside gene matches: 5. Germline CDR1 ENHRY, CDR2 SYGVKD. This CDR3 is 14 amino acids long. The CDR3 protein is CAIREGTGKETQYF. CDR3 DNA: TGTGCCATCAGAGAGGGGACAGGGAAAGAGACCCAGTACTTC.

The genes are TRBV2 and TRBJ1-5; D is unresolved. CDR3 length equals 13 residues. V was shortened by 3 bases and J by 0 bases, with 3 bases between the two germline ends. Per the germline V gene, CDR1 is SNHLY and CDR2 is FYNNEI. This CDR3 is CASSDYSNQPQHF. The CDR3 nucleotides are TGTGCCAGCAGTGATTATAGCAATCAGCCCCAGCATTTT.

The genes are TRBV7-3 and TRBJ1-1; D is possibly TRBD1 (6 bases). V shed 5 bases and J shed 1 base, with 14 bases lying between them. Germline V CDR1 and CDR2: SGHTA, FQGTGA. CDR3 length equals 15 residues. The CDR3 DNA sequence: TGTGCCAGCAGCCCCAATGGGGGCTCGAACACTGAAGCTTTCTTT. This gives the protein CASSPNGGSNTEAFF.